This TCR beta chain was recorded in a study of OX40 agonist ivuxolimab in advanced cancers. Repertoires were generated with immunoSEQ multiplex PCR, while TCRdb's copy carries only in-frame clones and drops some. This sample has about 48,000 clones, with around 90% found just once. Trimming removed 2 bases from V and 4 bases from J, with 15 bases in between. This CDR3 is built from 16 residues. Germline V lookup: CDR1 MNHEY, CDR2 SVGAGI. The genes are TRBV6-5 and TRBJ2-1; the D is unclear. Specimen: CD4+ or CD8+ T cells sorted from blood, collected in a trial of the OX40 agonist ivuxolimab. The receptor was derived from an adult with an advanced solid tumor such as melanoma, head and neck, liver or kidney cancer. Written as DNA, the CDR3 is TGTGCCAGCAGTTACGGATCCGAACGGGTATACAATGAGCAGTTCTTC. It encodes CASSYGSERVYNEQFF.